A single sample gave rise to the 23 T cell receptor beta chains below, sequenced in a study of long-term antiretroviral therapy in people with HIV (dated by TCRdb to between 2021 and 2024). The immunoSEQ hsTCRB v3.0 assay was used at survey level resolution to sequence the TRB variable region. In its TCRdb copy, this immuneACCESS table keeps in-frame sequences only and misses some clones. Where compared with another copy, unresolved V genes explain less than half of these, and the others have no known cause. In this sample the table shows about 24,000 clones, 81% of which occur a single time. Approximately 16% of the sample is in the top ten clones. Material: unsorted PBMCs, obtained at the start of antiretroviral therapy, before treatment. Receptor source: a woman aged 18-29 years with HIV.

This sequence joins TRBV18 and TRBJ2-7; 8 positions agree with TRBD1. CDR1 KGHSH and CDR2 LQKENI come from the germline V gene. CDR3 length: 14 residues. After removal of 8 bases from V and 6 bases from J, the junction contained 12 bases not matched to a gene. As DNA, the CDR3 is TGTGCCAGCACCCCGGGACAGGTAAGGGGCGAGCAGTACTTC. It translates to CASTPGQVRGEQYF.

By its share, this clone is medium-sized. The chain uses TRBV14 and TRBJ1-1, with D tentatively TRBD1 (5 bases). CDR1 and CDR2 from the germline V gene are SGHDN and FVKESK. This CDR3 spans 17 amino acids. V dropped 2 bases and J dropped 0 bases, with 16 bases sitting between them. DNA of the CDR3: TGTGCCAGCAGCCAACTCTCCGGTGGACACCTGAACACTGAAGCTTTCTTT. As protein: CASSQLSGGHLNTEAFF.

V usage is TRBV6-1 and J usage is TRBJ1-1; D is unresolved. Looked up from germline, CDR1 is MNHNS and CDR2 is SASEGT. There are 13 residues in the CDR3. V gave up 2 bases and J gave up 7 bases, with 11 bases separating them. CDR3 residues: CASSEFGSVEAFF. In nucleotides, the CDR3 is TGTGCCAGCAGTGAATTCGGCAGTGTTGAAGCTTTCTTT.

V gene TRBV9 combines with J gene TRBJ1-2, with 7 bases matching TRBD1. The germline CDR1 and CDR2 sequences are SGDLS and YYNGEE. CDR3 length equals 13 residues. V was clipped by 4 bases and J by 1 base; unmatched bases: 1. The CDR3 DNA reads TGTGCCAGCAGCAGGGACAGTAACTATGGCTACACCTTC. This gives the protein CASSRDSNYGYTF. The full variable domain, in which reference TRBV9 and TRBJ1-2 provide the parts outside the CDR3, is DSGVTQTPKHLITATGQRVTLRCSPRSGDLSVYWYQQSLDQGLQFLIQYYNGEERAKGNILERFSAQQFPDLHSELNLSSLELGDSALYFCASSRDSNYGYTFGSGTRLTVV.

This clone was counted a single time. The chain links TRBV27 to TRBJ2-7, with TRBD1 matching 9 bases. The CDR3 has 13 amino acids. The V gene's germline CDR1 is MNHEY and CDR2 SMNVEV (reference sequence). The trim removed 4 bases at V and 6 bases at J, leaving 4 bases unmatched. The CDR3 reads CASSSQDRGEQYF. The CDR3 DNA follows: TGTGCCAGCAGTTCCCAGGACAGGGGCGAGCAGTACTTC.

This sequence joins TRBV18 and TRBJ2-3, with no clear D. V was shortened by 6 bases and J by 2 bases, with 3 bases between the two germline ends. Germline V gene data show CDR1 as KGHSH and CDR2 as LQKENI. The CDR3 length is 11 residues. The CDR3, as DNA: TGTGCCAGCTCCCCCACAGATACGCAGTATTTT. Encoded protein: CASSPTDTQYF.

Here the CDR3 reads CASSIGTTSTDTQYF. CDR3 bases: TGTGCCAGCAGCATCGGGACAACTAGCACAGATACGCAGTATTTT. The chain couples TRBV7-8 to TRBJ2-3; D perhaps matches TRBD1 (6 bases). CDR1 is SGHVS and CDR2 is FQNEAQ in the germline V gene. The CDR3 sequence is 15 residues long. V lost 5 bases, J lost 0 bases, and 12 bases lay in between.

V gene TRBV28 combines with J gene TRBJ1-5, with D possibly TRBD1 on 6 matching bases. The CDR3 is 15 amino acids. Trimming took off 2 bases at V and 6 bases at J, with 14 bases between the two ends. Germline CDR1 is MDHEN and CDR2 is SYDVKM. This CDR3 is CASSLIAGAGQPQHF. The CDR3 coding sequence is TGTGCCAGCAGTTTAATCGCAGGGGCAGGTCAGCCCCAGCATTTT. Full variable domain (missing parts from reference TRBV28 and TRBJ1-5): DVKVTQSSRYLVKRTGEKVFLECVQDMDHENMFWYRQDPGLGLRLIYFSYDVKMKEKGDIPEGYSVSREKKERFSLILESASTNQTSMYLCASSLIAGAGQPQHFGDGTRLSIL.

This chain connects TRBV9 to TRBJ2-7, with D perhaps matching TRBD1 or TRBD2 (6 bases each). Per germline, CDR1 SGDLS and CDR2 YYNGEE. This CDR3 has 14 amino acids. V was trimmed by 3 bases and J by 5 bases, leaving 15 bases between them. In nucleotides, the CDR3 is TGTGCCAGCAGCGGTCATAGGGGGGACCACGAGCAGTACTTC. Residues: CASSGHRGDHEQYF. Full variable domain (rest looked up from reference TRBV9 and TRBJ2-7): DSGVTQTPKHLITATGQRVTLRCSPRSGDLSVYWYQQSLDQGLQFLIQYYNGEERAKGNILERFSAQQFPDLHSELNLSSLELGDSALYFCASSGHRGDHEQYFGPGTRLTVT.

The CDR3 is CASNMGGGGYGYTF. CDR3 nucleotides: TGTGCCAGCAACATGGGAGGGGGCGGTTATGGCTACACCTTC. The chain carries TRBV6-6 and TRBJ1-2; 7 bases map to TRBD1. Germline V lookup: CDR1 MNHNY, CDR2 SVGAGI (reference sequence). J gave up 5 bases and V 7 bases, and 10 bases lay outside the gene matches. The CDR3 is 14 amino acids.

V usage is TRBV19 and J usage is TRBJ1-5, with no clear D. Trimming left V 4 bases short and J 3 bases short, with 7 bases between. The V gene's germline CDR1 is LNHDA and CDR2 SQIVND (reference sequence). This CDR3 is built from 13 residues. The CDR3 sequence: CASSRQDNQPQHF. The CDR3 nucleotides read TGTGCCAGTAGTAGGCAGGACAATCAGCCCCAGCATTTT.

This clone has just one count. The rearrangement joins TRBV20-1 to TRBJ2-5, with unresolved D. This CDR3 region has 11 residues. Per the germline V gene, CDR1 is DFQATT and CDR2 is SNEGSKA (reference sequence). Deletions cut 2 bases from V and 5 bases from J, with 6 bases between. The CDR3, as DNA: TGCAGTGCTAGAACCGCGGAGACCCAGTACTTC. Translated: CSARTAETQYF.

CDR3 sequence (DNA): TGTGCCAGCAGTTTTCTCGGCAGGAATAGCAATCAGCCCCAGCATTTT. Its translation is CASSFLGRNSNQPQHF. The chain couples TRBV28 to TRBJ1-5; D not certain. The CDR3 contains 16 residues. Trimming removed 3 bases at V and 0 bases at J, with 12 bases between. The germline V gene has CDR1 MDHEN and CDR2 SYDVKM.

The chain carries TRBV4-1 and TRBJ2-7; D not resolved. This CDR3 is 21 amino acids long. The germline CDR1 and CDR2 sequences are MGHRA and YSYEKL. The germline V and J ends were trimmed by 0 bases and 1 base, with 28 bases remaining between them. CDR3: CASSQDYKVGQAAYLSYEQYF. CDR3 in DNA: TGCGCCAGCAGCCAAGATTATAAGGTCGGGCAGGCAGCTTACCTTTCCTACGAGCAGTACTTC.

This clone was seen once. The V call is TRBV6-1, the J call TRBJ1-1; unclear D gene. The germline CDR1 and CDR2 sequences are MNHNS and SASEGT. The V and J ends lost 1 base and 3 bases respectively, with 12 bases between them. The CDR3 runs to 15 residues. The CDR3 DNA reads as TGTGCCAGCAGTGAAGGACGGGGATTATACACTGAAGCTTTCTTT. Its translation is CASSEGRGLYTEAFF.

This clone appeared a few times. CDR3 DNA sequence: TGTGCCAGCAGTATTTACGCGGGACAGGGGGCAAAAGGCTACACCTTC. Encoded protein: CASSIYAGQGAKGYTF. The chain couples TRBV27 to TRBJ1-2; 12 nucleotides agree with TRBD1. Trimming at V came to 5 bases and at J to 8 bases, leaving 12 bases not matched to a gene. This CDR3 contains 16 residues. CDR1 is MNHEY, CDR2 SMNVEV, per germline (reference sequence).

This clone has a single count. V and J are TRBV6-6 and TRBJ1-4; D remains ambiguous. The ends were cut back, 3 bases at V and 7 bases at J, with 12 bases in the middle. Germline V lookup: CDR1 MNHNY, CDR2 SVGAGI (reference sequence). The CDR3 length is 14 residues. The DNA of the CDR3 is TGTGCCAGCAGTTATCAGTACCCCGGTGAAAAACTGTTTTTT. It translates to CASSYQYPGEKLFF.

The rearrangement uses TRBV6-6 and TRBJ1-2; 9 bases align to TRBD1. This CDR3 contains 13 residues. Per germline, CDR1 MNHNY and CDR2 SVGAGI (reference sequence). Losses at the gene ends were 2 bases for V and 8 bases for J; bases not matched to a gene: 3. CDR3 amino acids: CASSYGTGQGYTF. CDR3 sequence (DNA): TGTGCCAGCAGTTACGGGACAGGGCAAGGCTACACCTTC.

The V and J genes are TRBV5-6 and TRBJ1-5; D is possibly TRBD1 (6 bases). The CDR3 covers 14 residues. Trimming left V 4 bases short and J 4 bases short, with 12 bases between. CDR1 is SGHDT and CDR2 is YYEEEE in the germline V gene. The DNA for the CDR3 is TGTGCCAGCAGCCGACTCGACAGGAATCAGCCCCAGCATTTT. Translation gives CASSRLDRNQPQHF.

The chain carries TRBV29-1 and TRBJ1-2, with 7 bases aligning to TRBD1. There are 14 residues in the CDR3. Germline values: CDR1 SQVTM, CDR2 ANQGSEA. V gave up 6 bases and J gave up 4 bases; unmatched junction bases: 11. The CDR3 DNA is TGCAGCGTAGGGTCAGGGGGTCCGTCCTATGGCTACACCTTC. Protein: CSVGSGGPSYGYTF. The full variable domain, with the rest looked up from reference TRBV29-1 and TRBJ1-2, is SAVISQKPSRDICQRGTSLTIQCQVDSQVTMMFWYRQQPGQSLTLIATANQGSEATYESGFVIDKFPISRPNLTFSTLTVSNMSPEDSSIYLCSVGSGGPSYGYTFGSGTRLTVV.

CDR3 region: CASSGTSGTSYNEQFF. In DNA form, the CDR3 reads TGTGCCAGCAGTGGGACTAGCGGGACTTCCTACAATGAGCAGTTCTTC. This chain connects TRBV6-1 to TRBJ2-1; 12 bases map to TRBD2. J gave up 1 base and V 4 bases, and 2 bases lay outside the gene matches. CDR1 and CDR2 (germline): MNHNS, SASEGT. The CDR3 length is 16 residues.

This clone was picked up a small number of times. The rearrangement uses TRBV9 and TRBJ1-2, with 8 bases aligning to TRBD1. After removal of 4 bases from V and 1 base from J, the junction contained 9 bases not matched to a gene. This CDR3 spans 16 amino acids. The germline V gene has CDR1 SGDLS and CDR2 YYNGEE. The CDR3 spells CASSPLGQGNNYGYTF. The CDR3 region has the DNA TGTGCCAGCAGCCCCCTTGGACAGGGAAATAACTATGGCTACACCTTC.

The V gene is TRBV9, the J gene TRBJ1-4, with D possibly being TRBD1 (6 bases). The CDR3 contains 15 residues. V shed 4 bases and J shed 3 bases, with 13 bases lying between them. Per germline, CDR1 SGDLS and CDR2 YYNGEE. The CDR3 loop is CASSRRGDPNEKLFF. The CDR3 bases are TGTGCCAGCAGCCGGAGGGGGGACCCTAATGAAAAACTGTTTTTT. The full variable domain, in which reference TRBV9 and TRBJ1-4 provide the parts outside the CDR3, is DSGVTQTPKHLITATGQRVTLRCSPRSGDLSVYWYQQSLDQGLQFLIQYYNGEERAKGNILERFSAQQFPDLHSELNLSSLELGDSALYFCASSRRGDPNEKLFFGSGTQLSVL.